Each of the 10 T cell receptor beta chains below was sequenced from the same sample in a study of blood T cell repertoires in COVID-19. Profiled with immunoSEQ multiplex PCR; TCRdb holds only in-frame clones, not every one. This table holds tens of thousands of clones, 75% to 90% found once. Sequenced: peripheral blood. Receptors originate from a human donor in a cohort sampled during active COVID-19.

The chain recombines TRBV6-2 or TRBV6-3 with TRBJ1-1; D gene uncertain. Trimming shortened V by 0 bases and J by 2 bases, and 10 bases separated the two germline ends. CDR1 and CDR2 (germline): MNHEY, SVGEGT. The CDR3 is 15 amino acids. The CDR3 region is CASSYSSTANTEAFF. Here the CDR3 DNA reads TGTGCCAGCAGTTACTCGAGTACAGCAAACACTGAAGCTTTCTTT.

The chain links TRBV5-6 to TRBJ2-5; D might be TRBD2 (6 bases). CDR1 and CDR2 from the germline V gene are SGHDT and YYEEEE. The CDR3 is made up of 14 amino acids. V gave up 0 bases and J gave up 4 bases, with 10 bases separating them. Here the CDR3 DNA reads TGTGCCAGCAGCTTGGGCGGGGTTGGAGAGACCCAGTACTTC. It specifies CASSLGGVGETQYF.

V gene TRBV10-1 combines with J gene TRBJ2-3; a possible D gene is TRBD2 (5 bases). Germline CDR1 and CDR2: WNHNN and SYGVQD (reference sequence). The germline V and J ends were trimmed by 8 bases and 1 base, with 13 bases remaining between them. CDR3 length: 14 residues. The CDR3 DNA sequence: TGCGCCAGCCCTCGGGATTTCCGCACAGATACGCAGTATTTT. Translating it yields CASPRDFRTDTQYF.

This clone appeared a few times. V gene TRBV19 combines with J gene TRBJ2-3, with 7 positions matching TRBD2. Per germline, CDR1 LNHDA and CDR2 SQIVND (reference sequence). The CDR3 runs 16 residues. The trim removed 5 bases at V and 0 bases at J, leaving 8 bases unmatched. The CDR3 region is CASSGLLAESTDTQYF. CDR3 sequence (DNA): TGTGCCAGTAGTGGGTTGCTAGCGGAAAGCACAGATACGCAGTATTTT.

This chain links TRBV7-9 with TRBJ1-6; unclear D gene. Deletions cut 4 bases from V and 13 bases from J, with 8 bases between. This CDR3 has 11 residues. CDR1 and CDR2 (germline): SEHNR, FQNEAQ (reference sequence). DNA of the CDR3: TGTGCCAGCAGCTCTGAGGGCCCCCTCCACTTT. Encoded protein: CASSSEGPLHF.

The chain uses TRBV18 and TRBJ1-5; D gene ambiguous. CDR3 length: 14 residues. Per germline, CDR1 KGHSH and CDR2 LQKENI. Trimming shortened V by 5 bases and J by 2 bases, and 10 bases separated the two germline ends. The CDR3 nucleotides are TGTGCCAGCTCATCAGGCAGCCGCAATCAGCCCCAGCATTTT. Encoded protein: CASSSGSRNQPQHF.

A word on this clone: The same CDR3 also results from other DNA sequences found in this sample. The rearrangement links TRBV18 to TRBJ2-7; D is undetermined. Germline V gives CDR1 KGHSH, CDR2 LQKENI. The CDR3 contains 13 residues. Between the trimmed V and J ends, which lost 0 bases and 3 bases, there was a span of 6 bases. CDR3 protein: CASSPPSSYEQYF. As DNA, the CDR3 is TGTGCCAGCTCACCACCGTCGAGCTACGAGCAGTACTTC.

The chain employs TRBV15 and TRBJ2-7; D is undetermined. Trimming shortened V by 0 bases and J by 0 bases, and 9 bases separated the two germline ends. CDR1 LNHNV and CDR2 YYDKDF come from the germline V gene (reference sequence). The CDR3 is made up of 15 amino acids. The CDR3 spells CATSRDRHPSYEQYF. As DNA, the CDR3 is TGTGCCACCAGCAGAGATCGACACCCCTCCTACGAGCAGTACTTC.

The chain recombines TRBV14 with TRBJ1-3, with D possibly being TRBD1 (5 bases). This CDR3 comprises 15 residues. V gave up 0 bases and J gave up 0 bases, with 6 bases separating them. Germline values: CDR1 SGHDN, CDR2 FVKESK. CDR3 in amino acids: CASSQDGGSGNTIYF. The CDR3 DNA follows: TGTGCCAGCAGCCAAGACGGGGGCTCTGGAAACACCATATATTTT.

The J gene is TRBJ2-7, the V gene TRBV6-4, with 7 bases lining up with TRBD2. This CDR3 has 18 amino acids. V lost 5 bases and J lost 6; bases outside the gene matches: 22. Per germline, CDR1 MRHNA and CDR2 SNTAGT. CDR3 sequence: CASSQRIYEGEGKGEQYF. CDR3 coding DNA: TGTGCCAGCAGTCAGCGGATTTACGAAGGGGAGGGTAAAGGCGAGCAGTACTTC.